The rows below give T cell receptor beta chains drawn from one sample of a study of blood T cell repertoires in COVID-19. Sequenced by immunoSEQ multiplex PCR; TCRdb stores in-frame clones only, minus some. In the table there are about 190,000 clones, roughly four fifths of which are singletons. Sequencing was carried out using peripheral blood. These receptors originate from a man aged 45 to 65 who had recovered from COVID-19. Both conserved end residues are part of each CDR3. D genes are given only for firm matches. Expanded clones are given a class, and other clones once, few, many or no size at all.

NA	TRBV6-5	NA	TRBJ1-4	TGTGCCACCCGGACAAGCGTTCAGGAAAAACTGTTTTTT	CATRTSVQEKLFF
NA	TRBV2	NA	TRBJ2-3	TGTGCCAGCAGTTATTCAGATACGCAGTATTTT	CASSYSDTQYF
NA	TRBV12-3/TRBV12-4	NA	TRBJ2-2	TGTGCCACCGCCCGGTCCGGGGAGCTGTTTTTT	CATARSGELFF
NA	TRBV28	NA	TRBJ1-1	TGTGCCAGCAGTTCACAAGCCAGGGTTTTGGTACGTGAATACACTGAAGCTTTCTTT	CASSSQARVLVREYTEAFF
TRBD1	TRBV6-4	NA	TRBJ1-4	TGTGCCAGCAGCCAAGGACAGGCCGCAGGTGAAAAACTGTTTTTT	CASSQGQAAGEKLFF
NA	TRBV16	NA	TRBJ1-5	TGTGCCAGCAGCCAATCGTCGGGGAGCTATAGCAATCAGCCCCAGCATTTT	CASSQSSGSYSNQPQHF
NA	TRBV7-9	NA	TRBJ1-2	TGTGCCAGCAGCTCACCTTACTTAGACACCTATGGCTACACCTTC	CASSSPYLDTYGYTF
TRBD2	TRBV6-2/TRBV6-3	NA	TRBJ2-7	TGTGCCAGCAGTTCGGGACTAGACTACACCTACTTC	CASSSGLDYTYF
NA	TRBV3-1/TRBV3-2	NA	TRBJ1-1	TGTGCCAGCAGGCCGGGGGCGGGAGACACTGAAGCTTTCTTT	CASRPGAGDTEAFF
NA	TRBV24-1	NA	TRBJ2-3	TGTGCCACCAGTGATCCGAGACTGCAAGGCACAGATACGCAGTATTTT	CATSDPRLQGTDTQYF
NA	TRBV7-8	NA	TRBJ1-2	TGTGCCAGCAGCTTAGCATCCAGGTATGGCTACACCTTC	CASSLASRYGYTF
TRBD1	TRBV7-6	NA	TRBJ1-1	TGTGCCAGCAGCCTCTTCGACAGGGCGAACACTGAAGCTTTCTTT	CASSLFDRANTEAFF
NA	TRBV5-5	NA	TRBJ1-1	TGTGCCAGCAGCTCCCACGGGGGTATCACTGAAGCTTTCTTT	CASSSHGGITEAFF
NA	TRBV6-2/TRBV6-3	NA	TRBJ2-1	TGTGCCAGCAGTTACTGGCGGGAACAGCAGTTCTTC	CASSYWREQQFF
NA	TRBV2	NA	TRBJ2-5	TGTGCCAGCATCCCGGGATTAAGAGAACAAGAGACCCAGTACTTC	CASIPGLREQETQYF
TRBD1	TRBV24-1	NA	TRBJ2-1	TGTGCCACCTCTAATCCAGGGGGCGCGGACAATGAGCAGTTCTTC	CATSNPGGADNEQFF
TRBD1	TRBV6-5	NA	TRBJ2-7	TGTGCCAGCAGAAAGGGACAGGGGGCCCGCGAGCAGTACTTC	CASRKGQGAREQYF
NA	TRBV4-1	NA	TRBJ2-7	TGCGCCAGCAGCCGAGGACTAATGAGCTCCTACGAGCAGTACTTC	CASSRGLMSSYEQYF
NA	TRBV7-9	few	TRBJ1-5	TGTGCCAGCAGCCCCGGGAGAGACAATCAGCCCCAGCATTTT	CASSPGRDNQPQHF
NA	TRBV7-2	NA	TRBJ1-2	TGTGCCAGCAGCGCCTCCGAGCTGGGCTACACCTTC	CASSASELGYTF
NA	TRBV7-3	NA	TRBJ2-2	TGTGCCAGCAGCTTAATAGCGGTTGGGGCCGGGGAGCTGTTTTTT	CASSLIAVGAGELFF
NA	TRBV5-1	NA	TRBJ1-1	TGCGCCAGCAGCATGGACGGGTTGAACACTGAAGCTTTCTTT	CASSMDGLNTEAFF
TRBD2	TRBV6-1	NA	TRBJ2-1	TGTGCCAGCAGTGGCCCCAGTACTAGCGGGAGTAGAAATGAGCAGTTCTTC	CASSGPSTSGSRNEQFF
NA	TRBV27	NA	TRBJ1-5	TGTGCCAGCAGTTTCACCGGGACAACGAGACAACCCCAGCATTTT	CASSFTGTTRQPQHF
TRBD2	TRBV3-1/TRBV3-2	NA	TRBJ2-3	TGTGCCAGCAGCCAAAACCTAGCGGGCGTAGATACGCAGTATTTT	CASSQNLAGVDTQYF
NA	TRBV21-1	NA	TRBJ2-3	TGTGCCAGCAGCAATAGCGGGAAACTACACCCGTGGCACAGGACGGGGGTGCAGTATTTT	CASSNSGKLHPWHRTGVQYF
TRBD2	TRBV5-1	NA	TRBJ2-1	TGCGCCAGCAGCTTGGGGGGACTAGCGGGAGTCTACAATGAGCAGTTCTTC	CASSLGGLAGVYNEQFF
NA	TRBV5-1	NA	TRBJ2-3	TGCGCCAGCAGCCGGAGTTCGGGGGCAGATACGCAGTATTTT	CASSRSSGADTQYF
TRBD1	TRBV6-5	NA	TRBJ2-2	TGTGCCAGCAGTTACCCGGGACAGGGAAGAACCGGGGAGCTGTTTTTT	CASSYPGQGRTGELFF
TRBD1	TRBV2	few	TRBJ1-6	TGTGCCAGCAGGGAAGGGACAGCCCATTCACCCCTCCACTTT	CASREGTAHSPLHF
NA	TRBV9	NA	TRBJ2-6	TGTGCCAGCAGCGTTTCGGGGGCCAACGTCCTGACTTTC	CASSVSGANVLTF
NA	TRBV30	many	TRBJ1-1	TGTGCCTGGAGTTACCCTATTGAAGCTTTCTTT	CAWSYPIEAFF
NA	TRBV28	NA	TRBJ1-3	TGTGCCAGCAGTTTATCCATAGGGGTAGGAAACACCATATATTTT	CASSLSIGVGNTIYF
NA	TRBV10-1	few	TRBJ2-1	TGCGCCAGCAGTGATGGTCGGTACAATGAGCAGTTCTTC	CASSDGRYNEQFF
TRBD2	TRBV9	NA	TRBJ2-2	TGTGCCAGCAGCGTAGCGGGAGGCCCGAACACCGGGGAGCTGTTTTTT	CASSVAGGPNTGELFF
TRBD1	TRBV5-1	NA	TRBJ1-1	TGCGCCAGCAGCTGGGGACAGGGGGGCACTGAAGCTTTCTTT	CASSWGQGGTEAFF
NA	TRBV15	NA	TRBJ2-3	TGTGCCACCAGCAGGGCTACAGCAGGCACAGATACGCAGTATTTT	CATSRATAGTDTQYF
TRBD1	TRBV27	NA	TRBJ1-1	TGTGCCAGCAGTCTAAGACAGGGTATCACTGAAGCTTTCTTT	CASSLRQGITEAFF
TRBD1	TRBV2	few	TRBJ1-2	TGTGCCAGCAGTGAACGGGAACCCCCACAGGGGAACTATGGCTACACCTTC	CASSEREPPQGNYGYTF
NA	TRBV19	NA	TRBJ2-6	TGTGCCAGTAGTACTAGCTCTGGGGCCAACGTCCTGACTTTC	CASSTSSGANVLTF
NA	TRBV5-4	NA	TRBJ1-2	TGTGCCAGCAGCCCGGGGAGTGCTGGCTACACCTTC	CASSPGSAGYTF
NA	TRBV29-1	NA	TRBJ2-2	TGCAGCGTTGGCAGGGCGAACACCGGGGAGCTGTTTTTT	CSVGRANTGELFF
TRBD2	TRBV19	NA	TRBJ2-7	TGTGCCAGTAGTATTCGACTAGCGGGAGGGCCGTACGAGCAGTACTTC	CASSIRLAGGPYEQYF
TRBD2	TRBV7-3	NA	TRBJ2-3	TGTGCCAGCAGCTTAGAGGCGGGAGTCACAGATACGCAGTATTTT	CASSLEAGVTDTQYF